This T cell receptor beta chain was observed in a study of T cell responses to AZD1222 COVID-19 vaccine. CDR3 length: 13 residues. Trimming left V 7 bases short and J 5 bases short, with 15 bases between. CDR1 is SNHLY and CDR2 is FYNNEI in the germline V gene. Clones were read by immunoSEQ multiplex PCR, and TCRdb kept only the in-frame ones, dropping some. The data contain about 110,000 clones, about 95% of them seen just once; the ten biggest clones take up more than 2%. The chain joins TRBV2 to TRBJ2-7; D gene unclear. This TCR was recovered from an adult in good health. The sample in question was peripheral blood, obtained on day 0 of AZD1222 vaccination. The CDR3 sequence: CASIRRAGHEQYF. The CDR3 DNA reads as TGTGCCAGCATCAGACGAGCTGGCCACGAGCAGTACTTC. Together with reference TRBV2 and TRBJ2-7, the CDR3 gives the full variable domain: EPEVTQTPSHQVTQMGQEVILRCVPISNHLYFYWYRQILGQKVEFLVSFYNNEISEKSEIFDDQFSVERPDGSNFTLKIRSTKLEDSAMYFCASIRRAGHEQYFGPGTRLTVT.